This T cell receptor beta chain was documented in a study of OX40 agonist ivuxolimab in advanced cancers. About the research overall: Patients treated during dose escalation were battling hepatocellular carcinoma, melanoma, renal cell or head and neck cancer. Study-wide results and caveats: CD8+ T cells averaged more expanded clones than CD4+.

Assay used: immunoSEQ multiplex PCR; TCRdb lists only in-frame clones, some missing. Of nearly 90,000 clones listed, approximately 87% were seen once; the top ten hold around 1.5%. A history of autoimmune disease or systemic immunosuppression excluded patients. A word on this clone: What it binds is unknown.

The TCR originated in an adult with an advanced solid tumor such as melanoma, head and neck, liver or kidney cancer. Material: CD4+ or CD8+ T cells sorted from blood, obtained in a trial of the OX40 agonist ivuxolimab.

In DNA, the CDR3 is TGTGCCATCAGTGAAGTGAATCAGCCCCAGCATTTT. Its protein is CAISEVNQPQHF. This rearrangement joins TRBV10-3 to TRBJ1-5, with D hard to call. Germline V gene sequence: CDR1 ENHRY, CDR2 SYGVKD. V dropped 3 bases and J dropped 4 bases, with 4 bases sitting between them. There are 12 residues in the CDR3.